This record concerns one TCR beta chain sequence. Its antigen remains unknown. A 5'RACE reaction primed in the constant segment made cDNA libraries of TCR alpha and TCR beta, and these carried sample barcodes and UMIs. One entry per CDR3 protein results from TCRdb running MiXCR on the 5' RACE reads. The table has 350,000 to 500,000 distinct CDR3 sequences, roughly 18% seen once. The entry originates in a study of T-cell memory formation after mild COVID-19. Looking at the study overall: TCR clusters were largely donor specific. Notes on the study in general: Proof of SARS-CoV-2 specificity was absent for the second-wave clones that crested on day 37. CD8+ contracting clones occupied EMRA, while CD4+ ones occupied mainly CM and EM.

CDR3 length: 18 amino acids. Per germline, CDR1 LGHNA and CDR2 YSLEER. The trim removed 0 bases at V and 4 bases at J, leaving 4 bases unmatched. The rearrangement joins TRBV4-3 to TRBJ2-6; 12 nucleotides line up with TRBD1. The source is a young man who had mild COVID-19 (a few samples of this study predate the infection). Cell type and time point are not known. The sample consisted of PBMCs or a T cell subset sorted from them (not recorded which). CDR3 sequence (DNA): TGCGCCAGCAGCCAAGACCGGGACAGGGGGCGCGGGGCCAACGTCCTGACTTTC. It translates to CASSQDRDRGRGANVLTF.